A single sample gave rise to the 3 T cell receptor beta chains below, sequenced in a study of T cells in Graves' hyperthyroidism and ophthalmopathy. RNA transcripts yielded amplified TCR beta CDR3 regions. A first-round RT-PCR of the TCR CDR3 used the HTBI primer set. TCRdb reanalysed the multiplex PCR reads using MiXCR and keeps one entry per CDR3 protein. The table includes hundreds of thousands of distinct CDR3 sequences, 46% detected once. Sequencing was carried out using peripheral blood or thyroid tissue (not recorded which). The receptors originated from a woman between 18 and 29 years old with Graves' hyperthyroidism.

The genes are TRBV2 and TRBJ2-2, with 7 bases identical to TRBD1. V shed 2 bases and J 3 bases; nucleotides not matched to a gene: 9. The V gene's germline CDR1 is SNHLY and CDR2 FYNNEI. The CDR3 totals 17 residues. The CDR3 protein is CASSEMGPGQYTGELFF. As DNA, the CDR3 is TGTGCCAGCAGTGAAATGGGACCGGGACAGTACACCGGGGAGCTGTTTTTT.

On this clonotype: The CDR3 carries no conserved terminal phenylalanine or tryptophan, so it likely arises from a read error. The chain recombines TRBV19 with TRBJ1-5; no clear D. This CDR3 region has 12 residues. V was cut by 3 bases and J by 5 bases, with 5 bases left in between. Germline V gene sequence: CDR1 LNHDA, CDR2 SQIVND (reference sequence). CDR3 protein: CASSILHQPQHY. For the CDR3, the DNA is TGTGCCAGTAGTATCCTTCATCAGCCCCAGCATTAT.

For this clonotype: A much more abundant neighbour one base away suggests this may be a read error. The rearrangement links TRBV11-2 to TRBJ1-6; a possible D gene is TRBD1 (5 bases). Germline V gene sequence: CDR1 SGHAT, CDR2 FQNNGV. The CDR3 has 14 residues. The CDR3 reads CVSSLPQGGSPLHF. As DNA, the CDR3 is TGTGTCAGCAGCTTGCCCCAGGGAGGCTCACCCCTCCACTTT.